What follows is one TCR beta chain and its context. The data are from a study of blood T cell repertoires in COVID-19. Study-level background: Italy, Spain and the United States were the sources of the convalescent and acute COVID-19 samples. T cells, B-cell-depleted T cells, or PBMCs supplied cDNA or gDNA.

The ends lost 4 bases at V and 0 bases at J; junction bases unmatched: 3. The CDR3 runs to 15 residues. Germline CDR1 LNHDA, CDR2 SQIVND (reference sequence). Original analysis: Reference gene primers were amplified, and this amplification served to estimate nucleated cell counts. This table comes from immunoSEQ multiplex PCR, and its TCRdb copy is limited to in-frame clones, with some not included. D and trimming come from the DNA, and the V and J calls and clone size come from that table. The sample carries 27,000 or so clones, roughly 89% recorded once. J is TRBJ1-1 and V is TRBV19, with 9 bases lining up with TRBD1. The TCR was taken from a man between 70 and 80 years old with active COVID-19. The material sequenced was peripheral blood. CDR3 protein: CASSTGQGMNTEAFF. Here the CDR3 DNA reads TGTGCCAGTAGTACAGGACAGGGGATGAACACTGAAGCTTTCTTT. Combining the CDR3 with reference TRBV19 and TRBJ1-1 gives the whole variable domain DGGITQSPKYLFRKEGQNVTLSCEQNLNHDAMYWYRQDPGQGLRLIYYSQIVNDFQKGDIAEGYSVSREKKESFPLTVTSAQKNPTAFYLCASSTGQGMNTEAFFGQGTRLTVV.